Below, 20 T cell receptor beta chains from the same sample are listed, as sequenced in a study of blood T cells in healthy people across ages. The second PCR ran about 6 to 12 cycles with a sample-barcoded 5' primer and J-beta primers. TCRdb redid the calling of the 5' RACE reads with MiXCR, one entry per CDR3 protein. Of hundreds of thousands of distinct CDR3 sequences listed, about 29% were seen once; the top ten hold approximately 4%. This sample was shared with a second study, whose subject was T cells of mothers and their children.

Specimen: blood. The receptors derive from a boy under 10 years old in good health.

This clonotype showed up just a few times. At one end the junction does not follow the germline gene, possibly because of a read error. The rearrangement links TRBV7-9 to TRBJ2-5; TRBD2 agrees at 8 bases. Near its end, the DNA agrees better with TRBJ2-1, so the J call may be wrong. The CDR3 length is 15 residues. The germline V gene encodes CDR1 SEHNR and CDR2 FQNEAQ (reference sequence). The DNA of the CDR3 is TGTACCAGCAGCCCGGCGGGACTAGGATCCGGTGAGCAGTTCTTC. Translating gives CTSSPAGLGSGEQFF.

This rearrangement joins TRBV12-3 or TRBV12-4 to TRBJ2-5; the match to TRBD2 covers 9 bases. CDR3 length equals 15 residues. The V gene end was trimmed by 5 bases and the J gene end by 5 bases; junction bases not matched to a gene: 9. The CDR3 here is CASSRHGGGEETQYF. The CDR3 DNA follows: TGTGCCAGCAGTCGCCATGGCGGGGGGGAGGAGACCCAGTACTTC.

This chain uses TRBV9 with TRBJ2-1, with 8 bases that match TRBD2. The CDR3 extends over 15 amino acids. Germline CDR1 SGDLS, CDR2 YYNGEE. The V gene end was trimmed by 4 bases and the J gene end by 8 bases; junction bases not matched to a gene: 11. CDR3 bases: TGTGCCAGCAGCTCAAGCGGGGGCCCTCGGGATGAGCAGTTCTTC. Its protein is CASSSSGGPRDEQFF.

The V gene is TRBV11-2, the J gene TRBJ1-3; unclear D gene. V was cut by 6 bases and J by 4 bases, with 13 bases left in between. The CDR3 is made up of 14 amino acids. Looked up from germline, CDR1 is SGHAT and CDR2 is FQNNGV. CDR3 in amino acids: CASSLQNTGNTIYF. The CDR3 nucleotides are TGTGCCAGCAGTCTGCAAAATACCGGAAACACCATATATTTT.

The CDR3 protein is CSAFGTSGGWETQYF. CDR3 nucleotide sequence: TGCAGTGCTTTTGGGACTAGCGGGGGCTGGGAGACCCAGTACTTC. This sequence joins TRBV20-1 and TRBJ2-1; 14 bases match TRBD2. The J call may be incorrect, as the DNA end agrees better with TRBJ2-5. The CDR3 runs 15 residues. The germline CDR1 and CDR2 sequences are DFQATT and SNEGSKA (reference sequence).

In its sample, this clonotype was seen once. An end of the junction differs from the germline gene, which may be a read error. This chain joins TRBV5-8 and TRBJ1-2, with TRBD1 as a possible D gene (5 bases). The length of the CDR3 is 13 residues. Germline V gene data show CDR1 as SGHTS and CDR2 as YDEGEE. The chain's CDR3 is CAGRPRVGYGYTF. In DNA form, the CDR3 reads TGTGCCGGCAGGCCCAGGGTCGGCTATGGCTACACCTTC.

The chain uses TRBV9 and TRBJ1-1, with 7 bases identical to TRBD1. Trimming at V came to 1 base and at J to 1 base, leaving 4 bases not matched to a gene. The CDR3 extends over 15 amino acids. Germline loops: CDR1 SGDLS, CDR2 YYNGEE. CDR3 sequence (DNA): TGTGCCAGCAGCGTAACAGGGGCCTCGAACACTGAAGCTTTCTTT. Amino acids: CASSVTGASNTEAFF.

The chain carries TRBV12-3 or TRBV12-4 and TRBJ2-5; D possibly corresponds to TRBD1 (6 bases). The CDR3 totals 15 residues. Trimming took off 6 bases at V and 4 bases at J, with 18 bases between the two ends. DNA of the CDR3: TGTGCCAGCAGCCCAGATTCAGGGGAAGGAGAGACCCAGTACTTC. Its translation is CASSPDSGEGETQYF.

V gene TRBV27 combines with J gene TRBJ1-4; 8 bases line up with TRBD1. The CDR3 loop spans 15 amino acids. V was clipped by 6 bases and J by 7 bases; unmatched bases: 10. From germline, CDR1 is MNHEY and CDR2 SMNVEV (reference sequence). The CDR3 DNA reads TGTGCCAGCAGAGTAAGACAGGGGCCAGGTGAAAAACTGTTTTTT. It is translated as CASRVRQGPGEKLFF.

The sample holds a few counts of this clonotype. The gene calls are TRBV2 and TRBJ2-5, with TRBD2 identical over 7 bases. CDR1 SNHLY and CDR2 FYNNEI come from the germline V gene. Trimming removed 6 bases from V and 0 bases from J; junction bases left unmatched: 7. The CDR3 is made up of 15 amino acids. The CDR3 DNA follows: TGTGCCAGCAGCCCAGATCTAGCGGACCAAGAGACCCAGTACTTC. Translation gives CASSPDLADQETQYF. Full variable domain (remainder filled in from reference TRBV2 and TRBJ2-5): EPEVTQTPSHQVTQMGQEVILRCVPISNHLYFYWYRQILGQKVEFLVSFYNNEISEKSEIFDDQFSVERPDGSNFTLKIRSTKLEDSAMYFCASSPDLADQETQYFGPGTRLLVL.

This chain links TRBV6-6 with TRBJ2-3, with D hard to call. The CDR3 has 13 residues. V was trimmed by 1 base and J by 2 bases, leaving 4 bases between them. CDR1 and CDR2 (germline): MNHNY, SVGAGI (reference sequence). The CDR3 DNA follows: TGTGCCAGCAGTTACTACGACACAGATACGCAGTATTTT. It specifies CASSYYDTDTQYF.

The chain is built from TRBV6-5 and TRBJ1-1; no clear D. V shed 6 bases and J shed 1 base, with 12 bases lying between them. The germline CDR1 and CDR2 sequences are MNHEY and SVGAGI. CDR3 size: 14 residues. The DNA of the CDR3 is TGTGCCAGCAGCGCTCGAAACTCGAACACTGAAGCTTTCTTT. Protein product: CASSARNSNTEAFF.

The V gene is TRBV4-3, the J gene TRBJ1-2; a weak D match, TRBD1 (6 bases). The CDR3 contains 15 residues. The V end lost 0 bases, the J end lost 6 bases, and 14 bases lay between the germline ends. Germline values: CDR1 LGHNA, CDR2 YSLEER. Here the CDR3 reads CASSQEGRGFDGYTF. CDR3 nucleotide sequence: TGCGCCAGCAGCCAAGAGGGCAGGGGATTTGATGGCTACACCTTC.

The rearrangement links TRBV6-5 to TRBJ2-3, with D possibly being TRBD1 (6 bases). Germline CDR1 and CDR2: MNHEY and SVGAGI. Trimming left V 6 bases short and J 4 bases short, with 8 bases between. The CDR3 runs 12 residues. The CDR3: CASSRGPDTQYF. The DNA of the CDR3 is TGTGCCAGCAGCAGGGGTCCAGATACGCAGTATTTT.

This clonotype occurred a few times. The chain is built from TRBV6-6 and TRBJ1-4; D not resolved. This CDR3 comprises 15 residues. V lost 2 bases and J 5 bases, leaving 12 bases between the germline ends. The V gene's germline CDR1 is MNHNY and CDR2 SVGAGI (reference sequence). The CDR3 DNA follows: TGTGCCAGCAGTTACCTAGACACCTTGAATGAAAAACTGTTTTTT. Residues: CASSYLDTLNEKLFF.

The V gene is TRBV6-2 or TRBV6-3, the J gene TRBJ2-5, with TRBD2 as a possible D gene (6 bases). CDR1 and CDR2 (germline): MNHEY, SVGEGT. The CDR3 spans 14 residues. V lost 5 bases to trimming and J lost 1 base, with 11 bases between them. The CDR3 loop is CASSTGGIQETQYF. The CDR3 DNA reads TGTGCCAGCAGTACCGGGGGAATCCAAGAGACCCAGTACTTC.

The V call is TRBV18, the J call TRBJ2-2; the match to TRBD1 covers 7 bases. The CDR3 is 17 residues long. V shed 3 bases, J shed 3 bases, and the junction held 10 bases outside the gene matches. CDR1 KGHSH and CDR2 LQKENI come from the germline V gene. The CDR3 spells CASSPLQGFVYTGELFF. The CDR3 nucleotides are TGTGCCAGCTCACCTCTACAGGGGTTTGTTTACACCGGGGAGCTGTTTTTT.

This sequence joins TRBV6-6 and TRBJ1-2; D gene unclear. Germline values: CDR1 MNHNY, CDR2 SVGAGI (reference sequence). Trimming removed 8 bases at V and 5 bases at J, with 6 bases between. The CDR3 is made up of 10 amino acids. CDR3 in amino acids: CASGIYGYTF. In DNA form, the CDR3 reads TGTGCCAGCGGGATATATGGCTACACCTTC.

In its sample, this clonotype was seen a few times. J is TRBJ2-6 and V is TRBV5-1, with D perhaps TRBD1 (6 bases). Germline CDR1 and CDR2: SGHRS and YFSETQ. This CDR3 comprises 17 residues. V gave up 7 bases and J gave up 1 base, with 18 bases separating them. The CDR3 DNA reads TGCGCCAGCGTCTCCGAGGACAGTATATCTGGGGCCAACGTCCTGACTTTC. It yields the protein CASVSEDSISGANVLTF.

This clonotype has only a few counts. The gene calls are TRBV10-3 and TRBJ2-5; 9 nucleotides line up with TRBD2. V was pared by 7 bases and J by 5 bases, with 11 bases of the junction left unmatched. CDR3 size: 15 residues. Germline V gives CDR1 ENHRY, CDR2 SYGVKD. The CDR3 DNA sequence: TGTGCCATCAATGACGGAGCGGGAGGAATCGAGACCCAGTACTTC. It yields the protein CAINDGAGGIETQYF.